Shown below are 32 T cell receptor beta chains from a single sample sequenced in a study of shared clonotypes between healthy human individuals. Naive CD8 isolation took CD45RO-negative cells positively selected for CCR7 and excluded terminally differentiated effector memory CD45RA+ cells. Sequencing was performed with immunoSEQ multiplex PCR; in TCRdb, only in-frame clones are kept and a portion is missing. This repertoire shows millions of clones, 85% to 95% found once; its top ten account for roughly 1.7%. What was sequenced was naive CD8+ T cells from PBMCs. These receptors originate from a man between 18 and 35 years old in good health. Some clones in this sample may be carry-over from other donors' samples.

This clone has a single count. The chain carries TRBV10-3 and TRBJ1-1; weak D call: TRBD1 (6 bases). Trimming stripped 4 bases from V and 6 bases from J, with 24 bases between. This CDR3 has 17 residues. Germline CDR1 reads ENHRY; CDR2 reads SYGVKD. CDR3 in amino acids: CAISVGGRIKDRAEAFF. CDR3 in DNA: TGTGCCATCAGTGTGGGGGGGCGGATAAAGGATCGGGCTGAAGCTTTCTTT.

V gene TRBV27 combines with J gene TRBJ2-1; possibly TRBD2 for D (7 bases). The CDR3 covers 14 residues. CDR1 is MNHEY and CDR2 is SMNVEV in the germline V gene (reference sequence). V lost 5 bases to trimming and J lost 9 bases, with 17 bases between them. The CDR3 spells CASSPLSRGGEQFF. In DNA form, the CDR3 reads TGTGCCAGCAGTCCCTTGTCTAGGGGGGGTGAGCAGTTCTTC.

The chain links TRBV7-8 to TRBJ2-3, with TRBD2 matching 11 bases. The CDR3 extends over 17 amino acids. With 0 bases clipped from V and 6 bases from J, the junction kept 8 bases outside the gene matches. Germline CDR1 reads SGHVS; CDR2 reads FQNEAQ. CDR3 residues: CASSLAISSGRSDTQYF. DNA for the CDR3: TGTGCCAGCAGCTTAGCGATTTCTAGCGGGAGGTCGGATACGCAGTATTTT.

The V call is TRBV9, the J call TRBJ1-2, with 9 bases fitting TRBD1. This CDR3 has 17 residues. The junction had 10 bases not matched to a gene; V was cut back by 0 bases and J by 4 bases. Germline V lookup: CDR1 SGDLS, CDR2 YYNGEE. This CDR3 reads CASSVGGQGKAFYGYTF. The CDR3, as DNA: TGTGCCAGCAGCGTAGGGGGACAGGGAAAAGCTTTCTATGGCTACACCTTC.

The V gene is TRBV7-8, the J gene TRBJ2-1; TRBD2 agrees at 7 bases. Germline values: CDR1 SGHVS, CDR2 FQNEAQ. J lost 6 bases, V lost 3 bases, and 11 bases had no gene match. The CDR3 runs to 16 residues. The DNA for the CDR3 is TGTGCCAGCAGCTTGGAAGCGGGACCCACGTCCAATGAGCAGTTCTTC. Translation: CASSLEAGPTSNEQFF.

This rearrangement joins TRBV28 to TRBJ2-2, with D unresolved. The V end was cut by 6 bases, the J end by 4 bases, with 18 bases between. The germline CDR1 and CDR2 sequences are MDHEN and SYDVKM. CDR3 length: 16 amino acids. The CDR3 DNA is TGTGCCAGCAGCGAGGAACCTCCTCGGCGCACCGGGGAGCTGTTTTTT. Its translation is CASSEEPPRRTGELFF. The whole variable domain, remainder taken from reference TRBV28 and TRBJ2-2, is DVKVTQSSRYLVKRTGEKVFLECVQDMDHENMFWYRQDPGLGLRLIYFSYDVKMKEKGDIPEGYSVSREKKERFSLILESASTNQTSMYLCASSEEPPRRTGELFFGEGSRLTVL.

The chain has TRBV27 and TRBJ2-7; 8 nucleotides line up with TRBD1. Trimming removed 4 bases from V and 5 bases from J; junction bases left unmatched: 4. Germline V gives CDR1 MNHEY, CDR2 SMNVEV (reference sequence). The CDR3 contains 13 residues. CDR3 region: CASSWAGGHEQYF. The CDR3 nucleotides read TGTGCCAGCAGTTGGGCAGGGGGCCACGAGCAGTACTTC.

The chain links TRBV12-2 to TRBJ1-1. TRBV12-2 is described as a pseudogene. This CDR3 contains 15 residues. The CDR3 coding sequence is TGTGCAAGTCGCTTACCTAGCACAGAGAACACTGAAGCTTTCTTT. Translation gives CASRLPSTENTEAFF.

V gene TRBV15 combines with J gene TRBJ1-3, with D unresolved. Trimming pared 1 base from V and 0 bases from J, leaving 13 bases between. Per germline, CDR1 LNHNV and CDR2 YYDKDF (reference sequence). The CDR3 is 17 residues long. The CDR3 DNA sequence: TGTGCCACCAGCAGAGTCCCTCGGGAGTACTCTGGAAACACCATATATTTT. Encoded protein: CATSRVPREYSGNTIYF. Drawing the rest from reference TRBV15 and TRBJ1-3, the complete variable domain is DAMVIQNPRYQVTQFGKPVTLSCSQTLNHNVMYWYQQKSSQAPKLLFHYYDKDFNNEADTPDNFQSRRPNTSFCFLDIRSPGLGDTAMYLCATSRVPREYSGNTIYFGEGSWLTVV.

The rearrangement uses TRBV30 and TRBJ2-1, with 9 bases that match TRBD2. V was clipped by 6 bases and J by 6 bases; unmatched bases: 3. This CDR3 spans 12 amino acids. Germline CDR1 GTSNPN, CDR2 SVGIG (reference sequence). CDR3: CACSGSGNEQFF. Written as DNA, the CDR3 is TGTGCCTGTAGCGGGAGTGGCAATGAGCAGTTCTTC. The complete variable domain, with remaining parts taken from reference TRBV30 and TRBJ2-1, reads SQTIHQWPATLVQPVGSPLSLECTVEGTSNPNLYWYRQAAGRGLQLLFYSVGIGQISSEVPQNLSASRPQDRQFILSSKKLLLSDSGFYLCACSGSGNEQFFGPGTRLTVL.

The chain employs TRBV28 and TRBJ2-4, with D possibly being TRBD2 (7 bases). CDR1 is MDHEN and CDR2 is SYDVKM in the germline V gene. V was clipped by 3 bases and J by 0 bases, with 12 bases between them. The CDR3 covers 16 residues. The CDR3: CASSFTGTIAKNIQYF. CDR3 sequence (DNA): TGTGCCAGCAGTTTTACAGGGACTATAGCCAAAAACATTCAGTACTTC.

This sequence joins TRBV6-5 and TRBJ2-5, with D perhaps being TRBD1 or TRBD2 (5 bases each). The length of the CDR3 is 15 residues. V lost 6 bases, J lost 1 base, and 15 bases lay in between. Germline CDR1 MNHEY, CDR2 SVGAGI. In DNA, the CDR3 is TGTGCCAGCAGCTACGCCAGGGACCCCCAAGAGACCCAGTACTTC. Its protein product is CASSYARDPQETQYF.

V is TRBV5-1 and J is TRBJ2-7; no definite D call. V lost 0 bases, J lost 2 bases, and 15 bases lay in between. The CDR3 spans 16 residues. Germline V gene data show CDR1 as SGHRS and CDR2 as YFSETQ. CDR3 nucleotide sequence: TGCGCCAGCAGCTTGGCAAGGGTATCCCCAACCTACGAGCAGTACTTC. It specifies CASSLARVSPTYEQYF.

The chain employs TRBV27 and TRBJ2-6; 8 nucleotides line up with TRBD1. Germline lookup yields CDR1 MNHEY and CDR2 SMNVEV (reference sequence). With 3 bases clipped from V and 5 bases from J, the junction kept 6 bases outside the gene matches. The CDR3 contains 16 residues. CDR3 sequence reads: CASSLARQGWANVLTF. The DNA of the CDR3 is TGTGCCAGCAGTTTGGCTAGACAGGGGTGGGCCAACGTCCTGACTTTC.

This chain uses TRBV6-1 with TRBJ2-7; 11 nucleotides align to TRBD1. Germline CDR1 and CDR2: MNHNS and SASEGT. The V and J ends lost 0 bases and 3 bases, in that order; junction bases with no gene match: 4. The CDR3 totals 16 residues. CDR3 sequence (DNA): TGTGCCAGCAGTGAAGCGCATGGGACAGGGGGCTACGAGCAGTACTTC. Residues: CASSEAHGTGGYEQYF.

A remark on this clone: Other DNA sequences in the same sample also yield this CDR3. This rearrangement joins TRBV7-9 to TRBJ1-1; 8 bases fit TRBD1. V shed 5 bases, J shed 0 bases, and the junction held 5 bases outside the gene matches. Looked up from germline, CDR1 is SEHNR and CDR2 is FQNEAQ (reference sequence). The CDR3 consists of 15 residues. CDR3 nucleotide sequence: TGTGCCAGCAGCCCACGGACAGGGCTGAACACTGAAGCTTTCTTT. It is translated as CASSPRTGLNTEAFF.

The gene calls are TRBV19 and TRBJ2-3, with D possibly being TRBD1 (5 bases). The CDR3 loop spans 16 amino acids. The V end lost 3 bases, the J end lost 0 bases, and 13 bases lay between the germline ends. Germline V gene data show CDR1 as LNHDA and CDR2 as SQIVND (reference sequence). This CDR3 is CASSIRGSLSTDTQYF. CDR3 DNA sequence: TGTGCCAGTAGTATTAGGGGCAGCCTTAGCACAGATACGCAGTATTTT.

J is TRBJ2-2 and V is TRBV28; D ambiguous. The CDR3 totals 18 residues. Germline V gene data show CDR1 as MDHEN and CDR2 as SYDVKM. V shed 5 bases and J shed 4 bases, with 23 bases lying between them. CDR3 nucleotide sequence: TGTGCCAGCAGTCCCTCCCCTTTACCCCGAAGTACCACCGGGGAGCTGTTTTTT. Translation gives CASSPSPLPRSTTGELFF.

CDR3 protein: CAARDLSILDTQYF. As DNA, the CDR3 is TGTGCTGCCCGGGATCTCTCTATTCTGGATACGCAGTATTTT. This chain connects TRBV28 to TRBJ2-3; possible D gene TRBD2, 5 bases. Germline V gene data show CDR1 as MDHEN and CDR2 as SYDVKM. The CDR3 covers 14 residues.

The chain carries TRBV7-3 and TRBJ2-1; TRBD2 aligns across 11 bases. The germline gives CDR1 SGHTA, CDR2 FQGTGA. J gave up 8 bases and V 1 base, and 10 bases lay outside the gene matches. This CDR3 has 17 residues. The CDR3 here is CASSLRLAGGPGDEQFF. The CDR3 nucleotides read TGTGCCAGCAGCTTAAGGCTAGCGGGAGGCCCCGGGGATGAGCAGTTCTTC.

This chain links TRBV7-9 with TRBJ2-7; D is possibly TRBD1 (6 bases). The length of the CDR3 is 15 residues. CDR1 SEHNR and CDR2 FQNEAQ come from the germline V gene (reference sequence). V lost 1 base, J lost 2 bases, and 12 bases lay in between. CDR3 amino acids: CASSLGTALTYEQYF. The CDR3 DNA sequence: TGTGCCAGCAGCTTAGGGACAGCCCTTACCTACGAGCAGTACTTC.

Concerning this clone itself: Other DNA variants within this sample encode the same CDR3. The chain employs TRBV7-9 and TRBJ2-1; D is unresolved. Germline V gene lookup returns CDR1 SEHNR and CDR2 FQNEAQ (reference sequence). V dropped 5 bases and J dropped 4 bases, with 9 bases sitting between them. CDR3 length: 13 residues. The CDR3 loop is CASSPTSYNEQFF. The CDR3 DNA is TGTGCCAGCAGCCCCACCTCTTACAATGAGCAGTTCTTC.

V is TRBV10-3 and J is TRBJ1-5; a possible D gene is TRBD1 (6 bases). The V end was cut by 6 bases, the J end by 3 bases, with 15 bases between. This CDR3 region has 15 residues. The germline CDR1 and CDR2 sequences are ENHRY and SYGVKD. The CDR3 coding sequence is TGTGCCATCAGCCCAGACGGACAGATCAATCAGCCCCAGCATTTT. Encoded protein: CAISPDGQINQPQHF.

The chain is built from TRBV19 and TRBJ1-3; D perhaps matches TRBD1 (6 bases). Trimming took 5 bases from V and 0 from J, leaving 14 bases between them. The CDR3 length is 16 residues. The germline V gene has CDR1 LNHDA and CDR2 SQIVND (reference sequence). The CDR3 nucleotides read TGTGCCAGTAGTCCACAGGGACAACTCTCTGGAAACACCATATATTTT. It yields the protein CASSPQGQLSGNTIYF.

The chain is built from TRBV27 and TRBJ1-1; TRBD1 matches at 7 bases. Per the germline V gene, CDR1 is MNHEY and CDR2 is SMNVEV (reference sequence). The ends lost 5 bases at V and 1 base at J; junction bases unmatched: 13. The CDR3 has 17 amino acids. The CDR3 DNA sequence: TGTGCCAGCAGTAAAAAGGGACAGCGAGCCACGAACACTGAAGCTTTCTTT. Protein product: CASSKKGQRATNTEAFF.

The rearrangement links TRBV19 to TRBJ1-1; 9 nucleotides align to TRBD1. Trimming removed 5 bases from V and 10 bases from J; junction bases left unmatched: 14. CDR1 is LNHDA, CDR2 SQIVND, per germline (reference sequence). The CDR3 has 15 residues. CDR3 DNA sequence: TGTGCCAGTAGTCCTGGGGACAGGGCCCACTTAGGAGCTTTCTTT. This gives the protein CASSPGDRAHLGAFF.

The V gene is TRBV30, the J gene TRBJ2-3; 8 nucleotides agree with TRBD2. The CDR3 runs to 14 residues. Germline V gene data show CDR1 as GTSNPN and CDR2 as SVGIG (reference sequence). As DNA, the CDR3 is TGTGCTGCGGGGGGCCCCTCTAGCACAGATACGCAGTATTTT. Protein: CAAGGPSSTDTQYF. Variable domain in full (rest from reference TRBV30 and TRBJ2-3): SQTIHQWPATLVQPVGSPLSLECTVEGTSNPNLYWYRQAAGRGLQLLFYSVGIGQISSEVPQNLSASRPQDRQFILSSKKLLLSDSGFYLCAAGGPSSTDTQYFGPGTRLTVL.

The chain recombines TRBV4-2 with TRBJ1-3; D is undetermined. The CDR3 runs 14 residues. Trimming took off 1 base at V and 8 bases at J, with 12 bases between the two ends. Germline CDR1 is LGHNA and CDR2 is YNFKEQ. The CDR3 bases are TGTGCCAGCAGCCAAGGGGCAATTCGGGACACCATATATTTT. Amino acids: CASSQGAIRDTIYF.

The chain links TRBV6-1 to TRBJ2-2; possible D gene TRBD1, 6 bases. The CDR3 consists of 13 residues. The germline CDR1 and CDR2 sequences are MNHNS and SASEGT. Trimming removed 8 bases from V and 7 bases from J, with 14 bases in between. The chain's CDR3 is CASGRRGIGELFF. The CDR3 DNA reads as TGTGCCAGCGGCCGCAGGGGTATCGGGGAGCTGTTTTTT.

The CDR3 spells CASSQDSAGAGKREQYF. CDR3 in DNA: TGCGCCAGCAGCCAAGATAGTGCGGGCGCGGGCAAGCGTGAGCAGTACTTC. The chain joins TRBV4-1 to TRBJ2-7; the D gene is possibly TRBD2 (5 bases). CDR1 and CDR2 (germline): MGHRA, YSYEKL. This CDR3 has 17 residues. Trimming stripped 0 bases from V and 7 bases from J, with 22 bases between.

The CDR3 DNA reads TGCAGCGTTGAGAGTTCGGGGGCAAACTCCTACGAGCAGTACTTC. Amino acids: CSVESSGANSYEQYF. This sequence joins TRBV29-1 and TRBJ2-7; D tentatively fits TRBD1 or TRBD2 (6 bases each). This CDR3 is built from 15 residues. Germline CDR1 is SQVTM and CDR2 is ANQGSEA. Trimming took 3 bases from V and 0 from J, leaving 15 bases between them.

The V and J genes are TRBV15 and TRBJ2-3, with 8 nucleotides matching TRBD2. Germline trimming cut 5 bases from V and 2 bases from J; bases unmatched to any gene: 12. In germline, CDR1 is LNHNV, CDR2 YYDKDF (reference sequence). The CDR3 has 17 residues. The CDR3 DNA reads as TGTGCCACCAGCGCGGGGGGCAGGCCTTCGACCACAGATACGCAGTATTTT. Translation: CATSAGGRPSTTDTQYF.